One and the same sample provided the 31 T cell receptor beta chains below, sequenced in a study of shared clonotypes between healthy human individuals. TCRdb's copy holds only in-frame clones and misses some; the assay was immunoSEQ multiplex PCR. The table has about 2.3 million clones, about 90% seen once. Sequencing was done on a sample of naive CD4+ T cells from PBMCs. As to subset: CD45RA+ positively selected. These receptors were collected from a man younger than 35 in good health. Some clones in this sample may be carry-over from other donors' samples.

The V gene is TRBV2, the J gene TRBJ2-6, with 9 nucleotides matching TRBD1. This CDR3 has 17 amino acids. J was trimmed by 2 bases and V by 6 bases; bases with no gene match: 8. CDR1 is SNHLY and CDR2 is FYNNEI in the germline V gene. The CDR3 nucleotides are TGTGCCAGCAGCGCCGGACAGGGGTATCCTGGGGCCAACGTCCTGACTTTC. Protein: CASSAGQGYPGANVLTF.

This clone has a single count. The CDR3, as DNA: TGTGCCAGCAGCTCAGTGGGGCGGGCCTCCTACGAGCAGTACTTC. Its protein is CASSSVGRASYEQYF. This sequence joins TRBV5-5 and TRBJ2-7, with D perhaps given as TRBD1 or TRBD2 (5 bases each). Trimming pared 3 bases from V and 0 bases from J, leaving 13 bases between. In germline, CDR1 is SGHKS, CDR2 YYEKEE (reference sequence). CDR3 length: 15 amino acids.

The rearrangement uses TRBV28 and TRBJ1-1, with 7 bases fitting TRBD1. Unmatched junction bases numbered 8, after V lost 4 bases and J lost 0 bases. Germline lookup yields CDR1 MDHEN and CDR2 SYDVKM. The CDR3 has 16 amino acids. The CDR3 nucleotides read TGTGCCAGCAGTTGGGACAGAAGGTTTATGAACACTGAAGCTTTCTTT. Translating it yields CASSWDRRFMNTEAFF.

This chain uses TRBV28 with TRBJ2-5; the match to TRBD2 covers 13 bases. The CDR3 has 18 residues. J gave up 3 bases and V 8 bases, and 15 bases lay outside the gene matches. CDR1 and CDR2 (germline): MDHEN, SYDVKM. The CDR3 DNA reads TGTGCCAGCCTGGCCCCCGGGACTAGCGGGGCTTTTGAAGAGACCCAGTACTTC. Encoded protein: CASLAPGTSGAFEETQYF.

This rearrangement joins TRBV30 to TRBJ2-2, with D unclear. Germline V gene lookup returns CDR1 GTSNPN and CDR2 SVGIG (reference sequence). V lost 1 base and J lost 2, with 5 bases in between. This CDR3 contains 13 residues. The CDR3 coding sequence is TGTGCCTGGAGTGCGGAAAACACCGGGGAGCTGTTTTTT. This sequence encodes CAWSAENTGELFF.

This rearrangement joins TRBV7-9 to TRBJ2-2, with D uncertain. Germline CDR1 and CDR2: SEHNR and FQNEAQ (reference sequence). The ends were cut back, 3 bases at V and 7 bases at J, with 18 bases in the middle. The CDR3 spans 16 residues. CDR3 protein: CASSFQQQWSGGELFF. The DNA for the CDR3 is TGTGCCAGCAGCTTTCAACAACAGTGGTCGGGCGGGGAGCTGTTTTTT.

In DNA, the CDR3 is TGTGCCAGCAGCTACGACACAAGGGAGCAGTTCTTC. Encoded protein: CASSYDTREQFF. The chain links TRBV7-9 to TRBJ2-1; D is undetermined. Germline V gene sequence: CDR1 SEHNR, CDR2 FQNEAQ (reference sequence). V lost 4 bases, J lost 10 bases, and 11 bases lay in between. The CDR3 sequence is 12 residues long.

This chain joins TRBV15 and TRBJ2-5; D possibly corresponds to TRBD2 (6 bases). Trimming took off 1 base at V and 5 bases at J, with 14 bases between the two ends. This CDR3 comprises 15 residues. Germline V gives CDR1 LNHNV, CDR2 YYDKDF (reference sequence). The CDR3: CATSRVAGTRETQYF. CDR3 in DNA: TGTGCCACCAGCAGAGTGGCGGGGACGAGGGAGACCCAGTACTTC.

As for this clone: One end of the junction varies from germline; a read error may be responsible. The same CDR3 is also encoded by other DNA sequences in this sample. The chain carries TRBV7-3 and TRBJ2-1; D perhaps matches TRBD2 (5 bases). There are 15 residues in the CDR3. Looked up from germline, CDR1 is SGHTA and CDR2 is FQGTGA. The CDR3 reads CASSLTGDSYNEQFF. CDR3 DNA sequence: TGTGCCAGCAGCCTAACCGGGGACTCCTACAATGAGCAGTTCTTC.

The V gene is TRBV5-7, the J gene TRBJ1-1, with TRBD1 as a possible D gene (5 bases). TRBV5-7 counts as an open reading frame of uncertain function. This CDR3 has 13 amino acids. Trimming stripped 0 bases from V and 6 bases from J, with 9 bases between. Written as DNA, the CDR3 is TGTGCCAGCAGCTTGGCCGGGGACCCTGAAGCTTTCTTT. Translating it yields CASSLAGDPEAFF.

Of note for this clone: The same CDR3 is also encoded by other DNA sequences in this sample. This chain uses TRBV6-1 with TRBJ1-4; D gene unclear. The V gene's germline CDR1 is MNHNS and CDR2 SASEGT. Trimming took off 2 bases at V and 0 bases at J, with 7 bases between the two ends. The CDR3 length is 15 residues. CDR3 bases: TGTGCCAGCAGTGAACTTGGTGCAACTAATGAAAAACTGTTTTTT. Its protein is CASSELGATNEKLFF.

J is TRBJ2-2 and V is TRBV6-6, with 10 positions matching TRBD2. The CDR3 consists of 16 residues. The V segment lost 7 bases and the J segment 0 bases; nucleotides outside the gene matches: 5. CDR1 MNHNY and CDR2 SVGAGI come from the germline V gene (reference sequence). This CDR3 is CASNRLAGTNTGELFF. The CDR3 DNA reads TGTGCCAGCAACCGACTAGCGGGTACGAACACCGGGGAGCTGTTTTTT.

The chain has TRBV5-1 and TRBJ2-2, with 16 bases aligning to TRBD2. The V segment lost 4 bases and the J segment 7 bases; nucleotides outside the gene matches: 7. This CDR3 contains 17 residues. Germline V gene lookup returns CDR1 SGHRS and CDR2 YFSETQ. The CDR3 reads CASSPGLAGGLGGELFF. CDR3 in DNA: TGCGCCAGCAGCCCGGGACTAGCGGGAGGGCTTGGCGGGGAGCTGTTTTTT.

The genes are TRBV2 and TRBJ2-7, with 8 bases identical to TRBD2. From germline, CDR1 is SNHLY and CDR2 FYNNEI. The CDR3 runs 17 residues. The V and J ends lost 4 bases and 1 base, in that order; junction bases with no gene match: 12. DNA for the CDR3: TGTGCCAGCAGTGGGGGACTAGGGCGGATCATATCCTACGAGCAGTACTTC. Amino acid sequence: CASSGGLGRIISYEQYF.

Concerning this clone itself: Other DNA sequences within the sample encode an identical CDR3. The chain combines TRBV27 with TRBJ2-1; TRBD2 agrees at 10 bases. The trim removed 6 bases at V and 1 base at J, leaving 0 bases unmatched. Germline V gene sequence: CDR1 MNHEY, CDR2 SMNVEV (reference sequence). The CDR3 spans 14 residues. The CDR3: CASRLAGSYNEQFF. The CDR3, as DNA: TGTGCCAGCAGACTAGCGGGGTCCTACAATGAGCAGTTCTTC.

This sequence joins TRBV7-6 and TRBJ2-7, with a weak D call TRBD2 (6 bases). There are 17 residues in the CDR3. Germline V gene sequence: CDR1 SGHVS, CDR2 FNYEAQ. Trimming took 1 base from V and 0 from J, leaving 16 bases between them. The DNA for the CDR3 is TGTGCCAGCAGCTTAGAACGGCGGGATCCGTTCTCCTACGAGCAGTACTTC. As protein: CASSLERRDPFSYEQYF.

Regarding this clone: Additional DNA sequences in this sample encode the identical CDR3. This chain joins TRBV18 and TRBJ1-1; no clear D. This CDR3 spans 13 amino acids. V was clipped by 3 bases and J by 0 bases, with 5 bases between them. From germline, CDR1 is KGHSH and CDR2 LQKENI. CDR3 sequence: CASSPTLNTEAFF. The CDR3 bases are TGTGCCAGCTCACCGACACTGAACACTGAAGCTTTCTTT.

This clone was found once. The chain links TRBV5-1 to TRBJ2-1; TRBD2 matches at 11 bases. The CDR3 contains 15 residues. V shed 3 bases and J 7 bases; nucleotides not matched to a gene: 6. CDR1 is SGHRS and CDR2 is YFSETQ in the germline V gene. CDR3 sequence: CASSWTSGPWNEQFF. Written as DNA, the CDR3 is TGCGCCAGCAGCTGGACTAGCGGGCCCTGGAATGAGCAGTTCTTC.

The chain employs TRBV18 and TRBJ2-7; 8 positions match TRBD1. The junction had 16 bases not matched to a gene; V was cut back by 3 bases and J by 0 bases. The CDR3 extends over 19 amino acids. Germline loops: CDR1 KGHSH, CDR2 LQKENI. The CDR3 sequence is CASSPLQGEERGSSYEQYF. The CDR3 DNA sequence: TGTGCCAGCTCACCTTTACAGGGGGAGGAGAGGGGGAGCTCCTACGAGCAGTACTTC.

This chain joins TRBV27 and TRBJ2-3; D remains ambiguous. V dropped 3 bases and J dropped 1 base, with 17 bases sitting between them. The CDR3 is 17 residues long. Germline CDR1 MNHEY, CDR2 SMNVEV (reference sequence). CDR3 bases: TGTGCCAGCAGTTTGAGTCTCGGACCCTACCGCACAGATACGCAGTATTTT. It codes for CASSLSLGPYRTDTQYF.

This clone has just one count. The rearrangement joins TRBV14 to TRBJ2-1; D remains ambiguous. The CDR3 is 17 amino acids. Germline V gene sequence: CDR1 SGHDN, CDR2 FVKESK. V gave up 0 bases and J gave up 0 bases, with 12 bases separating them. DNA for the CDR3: TGTGCCAGCAGCCAAGAAGGACCGGGTAGCTCCTACAATGAGCAGTTCTTC. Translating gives CASSQEGPGSSYNEQFF. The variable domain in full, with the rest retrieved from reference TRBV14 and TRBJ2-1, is EAGVTQFPSHSVIEKGQTVTLRCDPISGHDNLYWYRRVMGKEIKFLLHFVKESKQDESGMPNNRFLAERTGGTYSTLKVQPAELEDSGVYFCASSQEGPGSSYNEQFFGPGTRLTVL.

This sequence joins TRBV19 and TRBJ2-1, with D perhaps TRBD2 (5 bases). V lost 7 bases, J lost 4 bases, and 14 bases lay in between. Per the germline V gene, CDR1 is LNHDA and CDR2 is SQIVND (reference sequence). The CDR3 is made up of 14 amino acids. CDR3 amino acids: CASKLSGDYNEQFF. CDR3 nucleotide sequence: TGTGCCAGTAAACTCAGCGGAGATTACAATGAGCAGTTCTTC.

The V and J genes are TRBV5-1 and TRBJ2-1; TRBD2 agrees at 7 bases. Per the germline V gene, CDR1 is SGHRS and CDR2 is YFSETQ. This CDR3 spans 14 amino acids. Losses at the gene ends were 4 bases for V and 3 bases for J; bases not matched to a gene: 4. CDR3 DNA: TGCGCCAGCAGCCCTTTAGCGGGCTACAATGAGCAGTTCTTC. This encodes CASSPLAGYNEQFF. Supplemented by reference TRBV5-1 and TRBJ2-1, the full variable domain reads KAGVTQTPRYLIKTRGQQVTLSCSPISGHRSVSWYQQTPGQGLQFLFEYFSETQRNKGNFPGRFSGRQFSNSRSEMNVSTLELGDSALYLCASSPLAGYNEQFFGPGTRLTVL.

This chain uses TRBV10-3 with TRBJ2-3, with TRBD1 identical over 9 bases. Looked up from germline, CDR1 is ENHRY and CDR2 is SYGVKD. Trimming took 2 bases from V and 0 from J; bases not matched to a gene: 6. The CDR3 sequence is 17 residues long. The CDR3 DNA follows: TGTGCCATCAGTGAGCTGAGACAGGGGGGTAGCACAGATACGCAGTATTTT. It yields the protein CAISELRQGGSTDTQYF.

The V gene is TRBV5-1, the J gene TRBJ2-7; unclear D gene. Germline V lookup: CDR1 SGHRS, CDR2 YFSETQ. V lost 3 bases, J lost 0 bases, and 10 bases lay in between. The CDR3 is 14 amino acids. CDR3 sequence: CASSSRAGSYEQYF. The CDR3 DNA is TGCGCCAGCAGCTCCCGGGCCGGCTCCTACGAGCAGTACTTC.

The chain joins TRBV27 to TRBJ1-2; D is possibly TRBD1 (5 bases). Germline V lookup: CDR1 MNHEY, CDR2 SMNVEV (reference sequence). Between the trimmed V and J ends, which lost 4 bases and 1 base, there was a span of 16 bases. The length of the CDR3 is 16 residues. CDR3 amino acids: CASSSRVGRFNYGYTF. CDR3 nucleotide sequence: TGTGCCAGCAGTTCCCGTGTGGGACGGTTTAACTATGGCTACACCTTC.

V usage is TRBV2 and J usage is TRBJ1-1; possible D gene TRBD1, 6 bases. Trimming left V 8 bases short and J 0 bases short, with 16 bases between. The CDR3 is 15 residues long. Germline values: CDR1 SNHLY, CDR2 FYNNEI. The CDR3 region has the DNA TGTGCCAGCGAGGGGGGGGTAGTCATGAACACTGAAGCTTTCTTT. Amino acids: CASEGGVVMNTEAFF.

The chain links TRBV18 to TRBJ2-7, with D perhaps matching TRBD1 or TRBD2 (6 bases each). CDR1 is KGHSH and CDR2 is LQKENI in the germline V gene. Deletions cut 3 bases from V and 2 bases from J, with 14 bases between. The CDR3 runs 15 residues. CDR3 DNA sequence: TGTGCCAGCTCACCTACACAGGGAGGTACCTACGAGCAGTACTTC. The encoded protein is CASSPTQGGTYEQYF.

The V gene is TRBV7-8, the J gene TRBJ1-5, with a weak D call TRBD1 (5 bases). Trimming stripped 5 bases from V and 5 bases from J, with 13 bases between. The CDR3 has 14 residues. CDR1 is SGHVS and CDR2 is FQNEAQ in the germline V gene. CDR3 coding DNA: TGTGCCAGCAGCCGGGCAGGAGGGGATCAGCCCCAGCATTTT. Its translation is CASSRAGGDQPQHF.

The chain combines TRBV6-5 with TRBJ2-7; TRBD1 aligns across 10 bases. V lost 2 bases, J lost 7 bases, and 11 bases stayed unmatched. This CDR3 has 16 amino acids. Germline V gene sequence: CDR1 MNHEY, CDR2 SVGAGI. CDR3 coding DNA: TGTGCCAGCAGTTACGGGTACGGGACAGGGGTGCGTGAGCAGTACTTC. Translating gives CASSYGYGTGVREQYF.

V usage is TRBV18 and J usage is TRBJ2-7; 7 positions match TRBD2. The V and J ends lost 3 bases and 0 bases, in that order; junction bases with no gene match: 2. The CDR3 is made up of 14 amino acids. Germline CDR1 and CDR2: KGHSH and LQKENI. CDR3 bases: TGTGCCAGCTCACCCGGGGGGATCTCCTACGAGCAGTACTTC. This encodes CASSPGGISYEQYF.